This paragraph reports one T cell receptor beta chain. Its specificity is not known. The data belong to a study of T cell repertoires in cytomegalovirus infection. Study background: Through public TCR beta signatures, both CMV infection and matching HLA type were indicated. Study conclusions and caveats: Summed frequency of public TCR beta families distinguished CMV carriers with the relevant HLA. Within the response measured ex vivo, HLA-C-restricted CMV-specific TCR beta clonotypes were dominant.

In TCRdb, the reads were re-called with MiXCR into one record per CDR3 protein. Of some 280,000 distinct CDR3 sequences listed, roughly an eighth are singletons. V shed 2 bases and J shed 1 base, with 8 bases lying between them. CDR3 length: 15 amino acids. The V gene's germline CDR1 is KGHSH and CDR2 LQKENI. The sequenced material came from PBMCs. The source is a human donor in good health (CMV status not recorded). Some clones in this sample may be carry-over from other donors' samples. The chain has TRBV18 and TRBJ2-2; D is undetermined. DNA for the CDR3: TGTGCCAGCTCACCAGACCCAGGGAACACCGGGGAGCTGTTTTTT. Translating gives CASSPDPGNTGELFF.